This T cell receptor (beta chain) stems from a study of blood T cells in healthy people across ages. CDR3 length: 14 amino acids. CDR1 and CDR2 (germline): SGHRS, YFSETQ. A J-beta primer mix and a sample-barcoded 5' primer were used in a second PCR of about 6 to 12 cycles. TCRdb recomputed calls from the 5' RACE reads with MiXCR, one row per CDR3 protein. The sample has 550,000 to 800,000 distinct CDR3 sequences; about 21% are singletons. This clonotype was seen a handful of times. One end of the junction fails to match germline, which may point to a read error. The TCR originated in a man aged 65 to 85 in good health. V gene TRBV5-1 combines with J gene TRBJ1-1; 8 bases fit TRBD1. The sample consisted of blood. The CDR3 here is CASRPRTGTTEALF. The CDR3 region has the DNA TGCGCCAGCAGACCTCGGACAGGGACCACTGAAGCTCTCTTT.